The next 17 T cell receptor beta chains were all read from a single sample in a study of cytomegalovirus exposure and HLA in healthy donors. PCR employed 60 Vbeta and 13 Jbeta primers. The assay was immunoSEQ multiplex PCR, and TCRdb's table has in-frame clones only and misses some. The table lists about 120,000 clones, less than 80% of them singletons. Sequenced material: PBMCs. All receptors come from a woman in her thirties or forties in good health and CMV-seropositive.

The chain carries TRBV27 and TRBJ1-5, with D maybe TRBD1 (5 bases). The V and J ends lost 3 bases and 7 bases respectively, with 16 bases between them. CDR1 is MNHEY and CDR2 is SMNVEV in the germline V gene (reference sequence). The CDR3 has 15 amino acids. This CDR3 is CASSFNPGGGQPQHF. The CDR3 bases are TGTGCCAGCAGTTTCAATCCGGGGGGAGGCCAGCCCCAGCATTTT.

The chain combines TRBV6-1 with TRBJ2-1; TRBD2 matches 10 bases. Germline CDR1 MNHNS, CDR2 SASEGT. CDR3 length: 16 residues. The trim removed 3 bases at V and 1 base at J, leaving 3 bases unmatched. The CDR3 loop is CASSEILAGSYNEQFF. The CDR3 DNA reads as TGTGCCAGCAGTGAGATACTAGCGGGGTCCTACAATGAGCAGTTCTTC.

The J gene is TRBJ1-1, the V gene TRBV6-1; TRBD1 might be the D (5 bases). Trimming stripped 2 bases from V and 4 bases from J, with 14 bases between. The CDR3 sequence is 15 residues long. Germline CDR1 reads MNHNS; CDR2 reads SASEGT. The CDR3 DNA reads as TGTGCCAGCAGTGAATATGCAGGGAGGGGCACTGAAGCTTTCTTT. This sequence encodes CASSEYAGRGTEAFF.

The chain carries TRBV29-1 and TRBJ2-2; 10 positions agree with TRBD1. This CDR3 is built from 13 residues. J lost 4 bases, V lost 7 bases, and 3 bases had no gene match. CDR1 SQVTM and CDR2 ANQGSEA come from the germline V gene. As DNA, the CDR3 is TGCAGCGCGGGGACAGGGGTCACCGGGGAGCTGTTTTTT. Residues: CSAGTGVTGELFF.

Worth noting for this clone: The same CDR3 is also encoded by other DNA sequences in this sample. The rearrangement uses TRBV28 and TRBJ1-1, with TRBD1 as a possible D gene (5 bases). Trimming left V 6 bases short and J 6 bases short, with 14 bases between. CDR1 is MDHEN, CDR2 SYDVKM, per germline. This CDR3 spans 13 amino acids. For the CDR3, the DNA is TGTGCCAGCAGGCTGACAGCCCGTCCTGAAGCTTTCTTT. Amino acid sequence: CASRLTARPEAFF.

This clone occurred once. This sequence joins TRBV9 and TRBJ2-7; the match to TRBD1 covers 10 bases. CDR3 length: 15 amino acids. From germline, CDR1 is SGDLS and CDR2 YYNGEE. Trimming removed 4 bases from V and 3 bases from J; junction bases left unmatched: 7. The CDR3 sequence is CASSPWTGGGYEQYF. The CDR3, as DNA: TGTGCCAGCAGCCCTTGGACAGGGGGGGGCTACGAGCAGTACTTC.

This clone showed up just a few times. The gene calls are TRBV7-2 and TRBJ1-5; possibly TRBD1 for D (5 bases). This CDR3 contains 14 residues. CDR1 is SGHTA and CDR2 is FQGNSA in the germline V gene. Trimming removed 4 bases at V and 0 bases at J, with 7 bases between. The CDR3 protein is CASSSQGSNQPQHF. The CDR3 DNA reads as TGTGCCAGCAGCTCCCAGGGTAGCAATCAGCCCCAGCATTTT.

V and J are TRBV5-8 and TRBJ1-5, with TRBD1 identical over 9 bases. Per the germline V gene, CDR1 is SGHTS and CDR2 is YDEGEE. The junction had 8 bases not matched to a gene; V was cut back by 0 bases and J by 7 bases. The CDR3 spans 16 residues. CDR3: CASSLATGGYRQPQHF. In DNA, the CDR3 is TGTGCCAGCAGCTTGGCGACAGGGGGTTATCGCCAGCCCCAGCATTTT.

This clone showed up just a few times. The CDR3 region has the DNA TGTGCCAGCAGCTTAGGGGCGGGAGGCGCGAACACCGGGGAGCTGTTTTTT. Amino acid sequence: CASSLGAGGANTGELFF. The chain has TRBV7-8 and TRBJ2-2; 8 bases line up with TRBD2. The V gene's germline CDR1 is SGHVS and CDR2 FQNEAQ. This CDR3 is built from 17 residues. Losses at the gene ends were 1 base for V and 0 bases for J; bases not matched to a gene: 4.

Comments on this clone: One end of the junction is discordant with germline, which a read error may explain. The chain joins TRBV7-9 to TRBJ2-6; unclear D gene. The CDR3 covers 15 residues. Germline V gives CDR1 SEHNR, CDR2 FQNEAQ (reference sequence). CDR3 sequence: CSSSKSESGANVLTF. The CDR3 coding sequence is TGTTCCAGCAGTAAGAGTGAGTCTGGGGCCAACGTCCTGACTTTC.

The CDR3 DNA reads TGTGCCAGCATACTCCTAGGACAGGGTTATGAAAAACTGTTTTTT. It encodes CASILLGQGYEKLFF. The J gene is TRBJ1-4, the V gene TRBV6-6, with 8 bases that match TRBD1. The CDR3 has 15 residues. CDR1 and CDR2 (germline): MNHNY, SVGAGI (reference sequence). J gave up 6 bases and V 7 bases, and 10 bases lay outside the gene matches.

The V and J genes are TRBV5-6 and TRBJ1-4; D perhaps matches TRBD1 (6 bases). The V end was cut by 2 bases, the J end by 1 base, with 15 bases between. Per germline, CDR1 SGHDT and CDR2 YYEEEE. The CDR3 totals 17 residues. In nucleotides, the CDR3 is TGTGCCAGCAGCTTTTATCGCGAGGGGGTAACTAATGAAAAACTGTTTTTT. The encoded protein is CASSFYREGVTNEKLFF. Looking up the rest from reference TRBV5-6 and TRBJ1-4 gives the full variable domain: DAGVTQSPTHLIKTRGQQVTLRCSPKSGHDTVSWYQQALGQGPQFIFQYYEEEERQRGNFPDRFSGHQFPNYSSELNVNALLLGDSALYLCASSFYREGVTNEKLFFGSGTQLSVL.

V is TRBV4-3 and J is TRBJ2-7, with TRBD1 matching over 7 bases. CDR1 is LGHNA, CDR2 YSLEER, per germline. The CDR3 is made up of 15 amino acids. The J segment lost 2 bases and the V segment lost 4 bases, leaving 8 bases of the junction unmatched. CDR3 sequence (DNA): TGCGCCAGCAGCCCAGAGGGACAGTATCCCTACGAGCAGTACTTC. Translating gives CASSPEGQYPYEQYF.

This chain uses TRBV5-1 with TRBJ2-2; D possibly corresponds to TRBD2 (7 bases). V was pared by 4 bases and J by 2 bases, with 15 bases between. Germline V gives CDR1 SGHRS, CDR2 YFSETQ. The CDR3 loop spans 16 amino acids. CDR3 region: CASSRTRGGNTGELFF. For the CDR3, the DNA is TGCGCCAGCAGCCGGACGAGGGGGGGAAACACCGGGGAGCTGTTTTTT.

The table lists this clone with a few counts. This rearrangement joins TRBV5-1 to TRBJ2-7, with TRBD1 matching over 9 bases. With 0 bases clipped from V and 3 bases from J, the junction kept 7 bases outside the gene matches. Germline V gives CDR1 SGHRS, CDR2 YFSETQ. The CDR3 contains 16 residues. Written as DNA, the CDR3 is TGCGCCAGCAGCTTGGCCTCAGGGACAGGGATCTACGAGCAGTACTTC. The encoded protein is CASSLASGTGIYEQYF.

CDR3 nucleotides: TGTGCCAGCAGCCAGGGGGACCTTAGGAGCTACGAGCAGTACTTC. Encoded protein: CASSQGDLRSYEQYF. The V call is TRBV7-6, the J call TRBJ2-7, with 7 positions matching TRBD1. Losses at the gene ends were 5 bases for V and 3 bases for J; bases not matched to a gene: 10. The CDR3 is 15 amino acids. Looked up from germline, CDR1 is SGHVS and CDR2 is FNYEAQ. Full variable domain (missing parts from reference TRBV7-6 and TRBJ2-7): GAGVSQSPRYKVTKRGQDVALRCDPISGHVSLYWYRQALGQGPEFLTYFNYEAQQDKSGLPNDRFSAERPEGSISTLTIQRTEQRDSAMYRCASSQGDLRSYEQYFGPGTRLTVT.

This rearrangement joins TRBV5-4 to TRBJ1-2; D may be TRBD1 (6 bases). The V gene's germline CDR1 is SGHNT and CDR2 YYREEE (reference sequence). The CDR3 runs 13 residues. V lost 4 bases and J 5 bases, leaving 12 bases between the germline ends. CDR3 coding DNA: TGTGCCAGCAGCGGACAGTTTTCTTATGGCTACACCTTC. It codes for CASSGQFSYGYTF.